This T cell receptor beta chain derives from a study of CD8 T cells in Susac syndrome. Trimming left V 5 bases short and J 2 bases short, with 9 bases between. This CDR3 is built from 13 residues. Germline CDR1 and CDR2: SGHTA and FQGTGA. Roughly 0.45 to 1 ug RNA was reverse transcribed with random hexamers. The immunoSEQ assay covered 54 Vbeta and 13 Jbeta segments for CDR3. Via MiXCR, TCRdb re-called the immunoSEQ multiplex PCR reads, giving one row per CDR3 protein. Here the sample spans more than 95,000 distinct CDR3 sequences, more than 85% being singletons. The clonotype was recovered from a human donor with multiple sclerosis. The chain combines TRBV7-3 with TRBJ1-1, with D possibly being TRBD1 (5 bases). Material for sequencing was CD4+ T cells from PBMCs. The CDR3 DNA is TGTGCCAGCAGCCCCCGGGACAACACTGAAGCTTTCTTT. It specifies CASSPRDNTEAFF.